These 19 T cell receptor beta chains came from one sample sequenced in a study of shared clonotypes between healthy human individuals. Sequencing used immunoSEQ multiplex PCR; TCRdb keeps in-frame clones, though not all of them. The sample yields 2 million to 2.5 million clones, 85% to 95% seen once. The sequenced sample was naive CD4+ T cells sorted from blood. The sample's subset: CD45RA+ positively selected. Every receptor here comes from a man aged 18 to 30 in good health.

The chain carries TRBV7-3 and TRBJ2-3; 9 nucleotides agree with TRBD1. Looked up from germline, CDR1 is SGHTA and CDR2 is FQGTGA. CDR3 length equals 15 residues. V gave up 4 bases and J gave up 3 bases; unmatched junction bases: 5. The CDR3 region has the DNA TGTGCCAGCAGCTCCGGGACAGGGAAGACAGATACGCAGTATTTT. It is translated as CASSSGTGKTDTQYF. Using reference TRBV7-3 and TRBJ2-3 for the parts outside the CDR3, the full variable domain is GAGVSQTPSNKVTEKGKYVELRCDPISGHTALYWYRQSLGQGPEFLIYFQGTGAADDSGLPNDRFFAVRPEGSVSTLKIQRTERGDSAVYLCASSSGTGKTDTQYFGPGTRLTVL.

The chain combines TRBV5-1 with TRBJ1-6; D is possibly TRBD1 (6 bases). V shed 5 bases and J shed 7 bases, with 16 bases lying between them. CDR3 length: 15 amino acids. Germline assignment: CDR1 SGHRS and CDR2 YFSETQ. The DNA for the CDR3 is TGCGCCAGCAGGGGGGGCGCGAGCGTGAATTCACCCCTCCACTTT. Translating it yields CASRGGASVNSPLHF.

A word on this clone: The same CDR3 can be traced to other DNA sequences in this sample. Here the CDR3 DNA reads TGTGCCAGCAGCTTTCAGGGTTACGAGCAGTACTTC. This translates into CASSFQGYEQYF. The genes are TRBV7-2 and TRBJ2-7; tentative D call: TRBD1 (5 bases). The CDR3 totals 12 residues. The germline V and J ends were trimmed by 3 bases and 4 bases, with 7 bases remaining between them. The germline V gene encodes CDR1 SGHTA and CDR2 FQGNSA.

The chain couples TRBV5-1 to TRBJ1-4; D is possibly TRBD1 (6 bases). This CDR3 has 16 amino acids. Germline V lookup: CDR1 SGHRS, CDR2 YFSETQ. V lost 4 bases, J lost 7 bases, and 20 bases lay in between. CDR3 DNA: TGCGCCAGCAGCGCCCTTAGGCAGGGGAATAGTGAAAAACTGTTTTTT. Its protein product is CASSALRQGNSEKLFF.

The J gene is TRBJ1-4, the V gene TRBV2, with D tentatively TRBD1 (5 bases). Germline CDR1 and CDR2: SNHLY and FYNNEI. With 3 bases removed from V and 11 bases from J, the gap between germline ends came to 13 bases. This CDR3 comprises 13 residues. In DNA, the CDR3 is TGTGCCAGCAGTGAGGGGGAGCTGGGGAAACTGTTTTTT. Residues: CASSEGELGKLFF.

The CDR3 nucleotides are TGTGCCAGCAGCTTATTAGGCAGGTCGGGCGAGCAGTACTTC. Its translation: CASSLLGRSGEQYF. The rearrangement uses TRBV7-2 and TRBJ2-7; D is uncertain. Looked up from germline, CDR1 is SGHTA and CDR2 is FQGNSA. This CDR3 spans 14 amino acids. With 2 bases removed from V and 6 bases from J, the gap between germline ends came to 14 bases. The full variable domain, completed using reference TRBV7-2 and TRBJ2-7, is GAGVSQSPSNKVTEKGKDVELRCDPISGHTALYWYRQSLGQGLEFLIYFQGNSAPDKSGLPSDRFSAERTGGSVSTLTIQRTQQEDSAVYLCASSLLGRSGEQYFGPGTRLTVT.

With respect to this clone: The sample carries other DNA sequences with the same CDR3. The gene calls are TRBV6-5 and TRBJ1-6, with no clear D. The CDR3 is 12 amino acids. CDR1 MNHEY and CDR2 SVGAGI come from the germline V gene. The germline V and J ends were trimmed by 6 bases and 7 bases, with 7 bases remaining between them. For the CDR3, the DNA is TGTGCCAGCAGAAGGGCGAATTCACCCCTCCACTTT. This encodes CASRRANSPLHF.

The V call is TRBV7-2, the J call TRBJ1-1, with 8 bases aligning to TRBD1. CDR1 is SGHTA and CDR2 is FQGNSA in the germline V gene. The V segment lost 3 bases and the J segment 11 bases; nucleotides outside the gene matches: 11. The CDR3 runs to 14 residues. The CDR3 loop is CASSFNTGGISAFF. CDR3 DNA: TGTGCCAGCAGCTTTAACACAGGGGGAATATCCGCTTTCTTT.

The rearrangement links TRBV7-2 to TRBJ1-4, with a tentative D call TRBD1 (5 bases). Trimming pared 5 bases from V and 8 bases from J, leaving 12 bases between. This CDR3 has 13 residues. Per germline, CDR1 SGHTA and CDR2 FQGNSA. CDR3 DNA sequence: TGTGCCAGCAGCCAGCGACGGGGCGAAAAACTGTTTTTT. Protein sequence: CASSQRRGEKLFF.

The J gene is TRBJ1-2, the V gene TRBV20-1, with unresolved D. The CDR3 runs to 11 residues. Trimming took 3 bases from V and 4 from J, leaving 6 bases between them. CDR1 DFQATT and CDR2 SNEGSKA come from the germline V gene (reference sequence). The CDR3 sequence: CSASGVYGYTF. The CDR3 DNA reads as TGCAGTGCTAGTGGCGTCTATGGCTACACCTTC.

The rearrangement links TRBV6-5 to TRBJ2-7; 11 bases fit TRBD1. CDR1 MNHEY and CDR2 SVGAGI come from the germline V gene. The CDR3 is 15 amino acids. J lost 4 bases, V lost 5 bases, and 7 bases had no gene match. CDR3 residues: CASSTPGQGEYEQYF. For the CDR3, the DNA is TGTGCCAGCAGTACCCCGGGACAGGGGGAGTACGAGCAGTACTTC.

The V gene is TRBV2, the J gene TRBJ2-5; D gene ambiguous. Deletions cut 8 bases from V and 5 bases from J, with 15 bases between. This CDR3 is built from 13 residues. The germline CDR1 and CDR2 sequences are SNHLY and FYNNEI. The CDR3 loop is CASFVSLTETQYF. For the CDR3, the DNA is TGTGCCAGCTTTGTCAGCTTAACGGAGACCCAGTACTTC.

In nucleotides, the CDR3 is TGCGCCAGCAGCCCCGGAAAGGACACAGGGGCGGGGGTTCAGTACTTC. Residues: CASSPGKDTGAGVQYF. This chain joins TRBV5-1 and TRBJ2-4; D could derive from TRBD1 or TRBD2 (7 bases each). The germline V gene has CDR1 SGHRS and CDR2 YFSETQ. The CDR3 sequence is 16 residues long. Trimming pared 4 bases from V and 11 bases from J, leaving 25 bases between.

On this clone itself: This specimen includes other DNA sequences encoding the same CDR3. DNA of the CDR3: TGCGCCAGCAGCACCGGGCAGGCCACAGATACGCAGTATTTT. Amino acid sequence: CASSTGQATDTQYF. The chain employs TRBV5-1 and TRBJ2-3; no firm D call. This CDR3 spans 14 amino acids. V was cut by 4 bases and J by 2 bases, with 11 bases left in between. Germline V gives CDR1 SGHRS, CDR2 YFSETQ.

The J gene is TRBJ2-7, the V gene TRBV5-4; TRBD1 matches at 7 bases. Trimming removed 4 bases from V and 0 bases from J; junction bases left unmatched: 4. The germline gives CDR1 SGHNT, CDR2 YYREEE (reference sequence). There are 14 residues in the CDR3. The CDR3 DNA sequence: TGTGCCAGCAGCAAGAGGGACAGCTCCTACGAGCAGTACTTC. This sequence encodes CASSKRDSSYEQYF.

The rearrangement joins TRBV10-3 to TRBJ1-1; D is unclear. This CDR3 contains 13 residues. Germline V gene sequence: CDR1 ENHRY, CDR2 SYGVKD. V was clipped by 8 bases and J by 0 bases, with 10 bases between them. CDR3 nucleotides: TGTGCCATCGGAGGACTACTGAACACTGAAGCTTTCTTT. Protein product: CAIGGLLNTEAFF.

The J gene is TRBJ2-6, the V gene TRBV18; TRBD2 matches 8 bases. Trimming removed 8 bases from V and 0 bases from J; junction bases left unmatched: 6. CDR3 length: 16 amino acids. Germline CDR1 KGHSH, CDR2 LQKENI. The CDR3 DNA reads TGTGCCAGCGGTCGGGAGGGAGGCTCTGGGGCCAACGTCCTGACTTTC. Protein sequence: CASGREGGSGANVLTF. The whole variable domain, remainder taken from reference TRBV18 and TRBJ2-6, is NAGVMQNPRHLVRRRGQEARLRCSPMKGHSHVYWYRQLPEEGLKFMVYLQKENIIDESGMPKERFSAEFPKEGPSILRIQQVVRGDSAAYFCASGREGGSGANVLTFGAGSRLTVL.

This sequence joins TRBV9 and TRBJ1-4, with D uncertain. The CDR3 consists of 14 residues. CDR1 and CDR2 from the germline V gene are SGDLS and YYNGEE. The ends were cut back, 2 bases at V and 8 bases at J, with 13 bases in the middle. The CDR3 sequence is CASSVGSPREKLFF. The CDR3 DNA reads TGTGCCAGCAGCGTGGGGTCCCCACGGGAAAAACTGTTTTTT.

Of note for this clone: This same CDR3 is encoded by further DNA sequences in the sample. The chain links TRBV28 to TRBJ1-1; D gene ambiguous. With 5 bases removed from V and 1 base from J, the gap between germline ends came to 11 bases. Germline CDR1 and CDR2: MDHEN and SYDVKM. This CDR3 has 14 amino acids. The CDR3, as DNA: TGTGCCAGCAGTCCCCCGCGAGGGAACACTGAAGCTTTCTTT. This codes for CASSPPRGNTEAFF.